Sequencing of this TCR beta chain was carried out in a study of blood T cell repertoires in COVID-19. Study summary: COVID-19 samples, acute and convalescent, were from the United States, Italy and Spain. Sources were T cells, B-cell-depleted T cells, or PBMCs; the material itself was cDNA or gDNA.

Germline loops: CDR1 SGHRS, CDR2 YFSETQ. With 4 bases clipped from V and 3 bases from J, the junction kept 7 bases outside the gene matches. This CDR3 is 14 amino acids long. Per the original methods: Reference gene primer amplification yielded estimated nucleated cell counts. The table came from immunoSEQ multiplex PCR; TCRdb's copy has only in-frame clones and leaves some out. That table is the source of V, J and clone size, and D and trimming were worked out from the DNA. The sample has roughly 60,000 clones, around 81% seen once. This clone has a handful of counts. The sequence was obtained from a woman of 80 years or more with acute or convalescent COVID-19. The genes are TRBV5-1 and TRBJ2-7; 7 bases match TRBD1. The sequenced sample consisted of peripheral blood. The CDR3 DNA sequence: TGCGCCAGCAGCCTTACAGGGGCCGGCTACGAGCAGTACTTC. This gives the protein CASSLTGAGYEQYF.